The 9 T cell receptor beta chains below come from one sample, sequenced in a study of blood T cell repertoires in COVID-19. Here immunoSEQ multiplex PCR was the method, and the copy in TCRdb shows in-frame clones only, minus some. Altogether around 310,000 clones are present, 90% being singletons, with the ten largest covering roughly 1%. The sample comprised peripheral blood. The receptors shown here come from a woman in her 40s with COVID-19, enrolled during active disease.

The chain uses TRBV19 and TRBJ1-2; TRBD1 agrees at 8 bases. CDR1 is LNHDA and CDR2 is SQIVND in the germline V gene (reference sequence). The CDR3 extends over 14 amino acids. The J segment lost 1 base and the V segment lost 8 bases, leaving 6 bases of the junction unmatched. The CDR3 sequence: CASRRTGGNYGYTF. CDR3 nucleotide sequence: TGTGCCAGTCGCCGAACAGGGGGTAACTATGGCTACACCTTC. Together with reference TRBV19 and TRBJ1-2, the CDR3 gives the full variable domain: DGGITQSPKYLFRKEGQNVTLSCEQNLNHDAMYWYRQDPGQGLRLIYYSQIVNDFQKGDIAEGYSVSREKKESFPLTVTSAQKNPTAFYLCASRRTGGNYGYTFGSGTRLTVV.

The V call is TRBV12-3 or TRBV12-4, the J call TRBJ1-5; D not resolved. The CDR3 spans 13 residues. Deletions cut 3 bases from V and 6 bases from J, with 9 bases between. The CDR3 region is CASSLAMAQPQHF. The CDR3 region has the DNA TGTGCCAGCAGTTTGGCCATGGCTCAGCCCCAGCATTTT.

J is TRBJ1-1 and V is TRBV6-1; no firm D call. The V end lost 7 bases, the J end lost 2 bases, and 11 bases lay between the germline ends. Germline V lookup: CDR1 MNHNS, CDR2 SASEGT. The CDR3 runs to 13 residues. CDR3 amino acids: CASTIQRNTEAFF. The CDR3 region has the DNA TGTGCCAGCACCATACAGAGAAACACTGAAGCTTTCTTT.

This chain links TRBV28 with TRBJ2-5; D possibly corresponds to TRBD2 (6 bases). Trimming shortened V by 4 bases and J by 1 base, and 28 bases separated the two germline ends. This CDR3 has 20 amino acids. Germline V gene data show CDR1 as MDHEN and CDR2 as SYDVKM. The CDR3 DNA sequence: TGTGCCAGCAGTTCCCGATTTACCTCACTAGCCCCGAAAATCCAAGAGACCCAGTACTTC. It specifies CASSSRFTSLAPKIQETQYF.

As to this clone: Different DNA sequences within this sample yield the same CDR3. The chain joins TRBV5-4 to TRBJ1-2, with D hard to call. Between the trimmed V and J ends, which lost 0 bases and 1 base, there was a span of 4 bases. CDR1 is SGHNT and CDR2 is YYREEE in the germline V gene (reference sequence). This CDR3 has 13 amino acids. The DNA of the CDR3 is TGTGCCAGCAGCTTGGCGGGTAACTATGGCTACACCTTC. Its translation is CASSLAGNYGYTF.

The gene calls are TRBV30 and TRBJ1-2, with 8 nucleotides matching TRBD1. This CDR3 has 13 amino acids. Germline lookup yields CDR1 GTSNPN and CDR2 SVGIG (reference sequence). V trimming: 4 bases; J trimming: 1 base; junction bases outside the gene matches: 2. The CDR3: CAWTGQGNYGYTF. In DNA form, the CDR3 reads TGTGCCTGGACCGGACAGGGTAACTATGGCTACACCTTC.

V and J are TRBV18 and TRBJ2-1, with D hard to call. V lost 3 bases, J lost 10 bases, and 7 bases lay in between. CDR3 length equals 11 residues. CDR1 KGHSH and CDR2 LQKENI come from the germline V gene. CDR3 DNA: TGTGCCAGCTCACCGGAACAGGAGCAGTTCTTC. The encoded protein is CASSPEQEQFF.

This chain links TRBV9 with TRBJ1-2; tentative D call: TRBD1 (6 bases). This CDR3 region has 13 residues. Germline V gene lookup returns CDR1 SGDLS and CDR2 YYNGEE. The V gene lost 4 bases and the J gene lost 4 bases, with 11 bases spanning the gap. The CDR3 here is CASSPSDSYGYTF. The CDR3 nucleotides read TGTGCCAGCAGCCCCTCGGACAGCTATGGCTACACCTTC.

The chain employs TRBV19 and TRBJ2-7; 9 bases match TRBD1. Germline V CDR1 and CDR2: LNHDA, SQIVND (reference sequence). This CDR3 is built from 16 residues. With 6 bases clipped from V and 5 bases from J, the junction kept 14 bases outside the gene matches. The CDR3 reads CASSAEGQGGMNEQYF. The CDR3 DNA reads as TGTGCCAGTAGCGCAGAGGGACAGGGCGGAATGAACGAGCAGTACTTC.